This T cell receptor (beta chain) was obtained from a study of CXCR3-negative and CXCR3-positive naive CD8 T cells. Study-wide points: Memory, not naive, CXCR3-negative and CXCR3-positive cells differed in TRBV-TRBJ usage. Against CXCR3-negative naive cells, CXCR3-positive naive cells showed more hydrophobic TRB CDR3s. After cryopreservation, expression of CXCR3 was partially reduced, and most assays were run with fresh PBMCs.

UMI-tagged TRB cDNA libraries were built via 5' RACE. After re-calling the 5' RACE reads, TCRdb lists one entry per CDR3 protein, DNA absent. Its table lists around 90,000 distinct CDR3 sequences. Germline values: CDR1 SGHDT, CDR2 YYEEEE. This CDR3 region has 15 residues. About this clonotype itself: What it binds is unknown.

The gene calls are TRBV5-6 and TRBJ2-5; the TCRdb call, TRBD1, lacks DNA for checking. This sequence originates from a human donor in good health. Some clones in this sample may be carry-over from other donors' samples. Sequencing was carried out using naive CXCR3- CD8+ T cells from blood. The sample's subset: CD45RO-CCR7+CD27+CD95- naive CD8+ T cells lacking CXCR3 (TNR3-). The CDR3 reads CASSLIRDNQETQYF.